Included here is one T cell receptor (beta chain) sequence, with context. This clonotype was seen at least ten times. This receptor's antigen is unknown. No base quality information exists; no much larger clone differs at one position. Only healthy Caucasian donors were included. Miltenyi CD45RO+ enrichment and human naive T-cell isolation kits were used to isolate memory (CD45RO+) and naive T cells from PBMC. The CDR3 measures 14 amino acids from cysteine to phenylalanine. Only CDR3 DNA remains: 42 bases, in frame from the first base. V lost 5 bases and J lost 5 bases, and the count of bases not matched to a germline gene is 8. The CDR1 and CDR2 encoded by the germline V gene are SNHLY and FYNNEI. These data come from a study of identical twins (dated by TCRdb to 2016 to 2017). Study-wide context: TCR alpha and beta repertoires from monozygotic twins, unrelated adults of various ages and cord blood were deep-sequenced to test whether fetal clonotypes persist. Replicate twin experiments were performed at different times using different library preparation protocols to rule out contamination. Results and caveats for the whole study, not just this receptor: In monozygotic twins, recombination models systematically underestimated out-of-frame TCR alpha sharing, but the models matched the sharing seen between unrelated individuals. Fewer insertions were carried by abundant cord blood beta clonotypes, a similar but weaker trend appeared in young adult naive repertoires, and no such trend appeared in memory repertoires. The excess sharing between twins in beta out-of-frame sequences was weaker because fewer shared sequences reduced the signal-to-noise ratio. Invariant T cells such as MAIT and iNKT could partly confound zero-insertion analyses, although diverse VJ usage argued against such confounding for most clonotypes. Compared with coincidental sharing between unrelated individuals, out-of-frame TCR alpha sequences shared between twins showed an excess of sequences with low generation probability. Because the same donors could not be followed over many years, the conclusions depended on cross-sectional statistical analysis.

The library was obtained by 5' RACE. Sequencing took place on an Illumina HiSeq 2000. Template switching added a universal primer binding site, and the final cDNA carried a unique molecular identifier that allowed TCR cDNA molecules to be counted accurately. Specific primers in the conserved constant-segment region were used to synthesize first-strand cDNA for TCR alpha and beta chains. To control for contamination, every cDNA library carried two barcodes: a SMART-Mk sample barcode plus Illumina barcodes. TruSeq adapter sequences and Illumina sample barcodes were added in two successive PCR steps. The TCR alpha and beta cDNA libraries were sequenced on the Illumina HiSeq platform using custom primers. As for the original processing: Raw reads were processed with MiGEC to extract unique molecular identifiers, and MiXCR was used to determine CDR3 positions. For each individual, recombination models were inferred using an EM algorithm with the repgenHMM and IGoR tools. Shared clonotype analysis was performed with the tcR package in R, normalizing sharing by the product of cloneset sizes. To study raw recombination without the effects of thymic and clonal selection, out-of-frame nonproductive sequences were analyzed. TCRdb's own reprocessing of the public reads used fastp at Q25 and MiXCR and kept productive beta chains. Each record represents a unique CDR3 protein, reported with the most common genes and DNA among its rows. The V and J calls come from TCRdb's annotation, not from the publication. Across this sample there are 150,000 or so distinct CDR3 sequences, with roughly 3.3% seen only once. The ten largest clones take up about 7.8% of the sample.

This receptor was taken from a man aged 18 to 30 in good health. Sequencing was done on a sample of memory T cells sorted from blood. In light of the paper, this sample's cell subset or site label describes: CD45RO+ enriched T cells. The chain employs TRBV2 and TRBJ1-1; 7 of the junction bases match TRBD1. The CDR3 region: CASSSQGRGTEAFF. Here is the DNA: TGTGCCAGCAGTTCACAGGGGCGCGGGACTGAAGCTTTCTTT.